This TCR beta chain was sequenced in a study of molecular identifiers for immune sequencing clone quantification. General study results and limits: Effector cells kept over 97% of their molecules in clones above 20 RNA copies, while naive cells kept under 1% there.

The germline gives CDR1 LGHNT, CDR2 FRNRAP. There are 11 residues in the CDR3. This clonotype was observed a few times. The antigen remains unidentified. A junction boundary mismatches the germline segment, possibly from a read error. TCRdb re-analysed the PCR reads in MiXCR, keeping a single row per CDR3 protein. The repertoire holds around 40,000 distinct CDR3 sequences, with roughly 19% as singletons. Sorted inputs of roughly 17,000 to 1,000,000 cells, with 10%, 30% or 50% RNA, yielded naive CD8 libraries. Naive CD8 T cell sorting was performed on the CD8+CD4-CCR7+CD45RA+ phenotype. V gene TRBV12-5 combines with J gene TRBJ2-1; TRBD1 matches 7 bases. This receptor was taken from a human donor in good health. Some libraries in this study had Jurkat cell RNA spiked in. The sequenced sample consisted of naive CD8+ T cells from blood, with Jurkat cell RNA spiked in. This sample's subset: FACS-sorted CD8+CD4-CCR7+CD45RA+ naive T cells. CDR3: CASGTGVERFF. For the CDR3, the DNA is TGTGCTAGTGGTACAGGGGTTGAGCGGTTCTTC.